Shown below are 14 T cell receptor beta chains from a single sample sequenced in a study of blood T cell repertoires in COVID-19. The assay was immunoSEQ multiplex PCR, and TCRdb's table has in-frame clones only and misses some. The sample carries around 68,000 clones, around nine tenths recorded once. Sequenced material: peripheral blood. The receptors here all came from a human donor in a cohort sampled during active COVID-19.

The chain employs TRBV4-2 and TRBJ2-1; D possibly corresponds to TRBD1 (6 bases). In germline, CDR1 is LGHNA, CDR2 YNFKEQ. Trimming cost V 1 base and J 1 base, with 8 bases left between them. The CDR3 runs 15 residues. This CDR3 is CASSQVQGSYNEQFF. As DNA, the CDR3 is TGTGCCAGCAGCCAAGTCCAGGGGTCCTACAATGAGCAGTTCTTC.

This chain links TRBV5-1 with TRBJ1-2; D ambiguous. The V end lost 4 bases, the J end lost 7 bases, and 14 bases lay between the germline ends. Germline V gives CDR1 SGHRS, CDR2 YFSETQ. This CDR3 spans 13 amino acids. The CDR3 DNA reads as TGCGCCAGCAGCGGGCCCTCGAGCGGTGGCTACACCTTC. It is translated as CASSGPSSGGYTF.

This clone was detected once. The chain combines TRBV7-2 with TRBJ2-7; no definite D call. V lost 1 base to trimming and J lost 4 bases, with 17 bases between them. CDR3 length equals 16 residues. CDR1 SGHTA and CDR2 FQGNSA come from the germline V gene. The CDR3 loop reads CASSLDRPRLAYEQYF. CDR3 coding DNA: TGTGCCAGCAGCTTAGACCGCCCACGACTGGCTTACGAGCAGTACTTC.

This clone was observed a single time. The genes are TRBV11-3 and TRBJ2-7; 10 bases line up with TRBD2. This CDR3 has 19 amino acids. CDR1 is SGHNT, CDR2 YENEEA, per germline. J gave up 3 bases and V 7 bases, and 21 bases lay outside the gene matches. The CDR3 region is CASTITVGSGGHKDYEQYF. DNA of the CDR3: TGTGCCAGCACCATCACCGTTGGTAGCGGGGGGCACAAAGACTACGAGCAGTACTTC.

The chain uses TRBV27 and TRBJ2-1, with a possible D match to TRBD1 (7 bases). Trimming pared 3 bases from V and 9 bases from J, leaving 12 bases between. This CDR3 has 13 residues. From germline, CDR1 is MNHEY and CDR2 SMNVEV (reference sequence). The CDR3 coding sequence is TGTGCCAGCAGTTTTATGCAGGGGGGTGAGCAGTTCTTC. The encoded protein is CASSFMQGGEQFF.

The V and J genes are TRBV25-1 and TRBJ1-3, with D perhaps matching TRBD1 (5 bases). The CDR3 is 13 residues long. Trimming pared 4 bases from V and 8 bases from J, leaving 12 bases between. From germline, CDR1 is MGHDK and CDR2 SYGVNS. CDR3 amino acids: CASSGQGYDTIYF. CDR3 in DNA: TGTGCCAGCAGTGGGCAGGGCTACGACACCATATATTTT. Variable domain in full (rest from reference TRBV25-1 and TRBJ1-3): EADIYQTPRYLVIGTGKKITLECSQTMGHDKMYWYQQDPGMELHLIHYSYGVNSTEKGDLSSESTVSRIRTEHFPLTLESARPSHTSQYLCASSGQGYDTIYFGEGSWLTVV.

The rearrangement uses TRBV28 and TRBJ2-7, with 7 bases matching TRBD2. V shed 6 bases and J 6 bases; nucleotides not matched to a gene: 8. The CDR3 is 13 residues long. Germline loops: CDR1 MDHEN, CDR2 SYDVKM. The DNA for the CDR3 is TGTGCCAGCAGGGTGGGGTTAGCGGGCGAGCAGTACTTC. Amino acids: CASRVGLAGEQYF. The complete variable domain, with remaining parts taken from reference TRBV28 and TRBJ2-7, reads DVKVTQSSRYLVKRTGEKVFLECVQDMDHENMFWYRQDPGLGLRLIYFSYDVKMKEKGDIPEGYSVSREKKERFSLILESASTNQTSMYLCASRVGLAGEQYFGPGTRLTVT.

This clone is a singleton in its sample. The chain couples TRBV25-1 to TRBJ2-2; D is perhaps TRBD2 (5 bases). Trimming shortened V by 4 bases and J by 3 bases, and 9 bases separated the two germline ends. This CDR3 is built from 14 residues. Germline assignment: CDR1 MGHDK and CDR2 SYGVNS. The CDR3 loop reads CASSGKEDTGELFF. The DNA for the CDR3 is TGTGCCAGCAGTGGTAAGGAGGACACCGGGGAGCTGTTTTTT.

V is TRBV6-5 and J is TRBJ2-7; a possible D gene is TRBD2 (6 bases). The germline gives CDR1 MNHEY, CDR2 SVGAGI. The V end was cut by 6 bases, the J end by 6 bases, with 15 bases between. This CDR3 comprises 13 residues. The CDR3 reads CASSRDLMSEQYF. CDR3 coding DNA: TGTGCCAGCAGCCGGGACTTAATGAGCGAGCAGTACTTC.

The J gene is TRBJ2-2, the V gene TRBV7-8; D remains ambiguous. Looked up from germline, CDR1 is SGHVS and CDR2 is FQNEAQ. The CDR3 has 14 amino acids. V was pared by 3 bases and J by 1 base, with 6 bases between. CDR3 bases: TGTGCCAGCAGCTTCCAGGAGAACACCGGGGAGCTGTTTTTT. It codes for CASSFQENTGELFF.

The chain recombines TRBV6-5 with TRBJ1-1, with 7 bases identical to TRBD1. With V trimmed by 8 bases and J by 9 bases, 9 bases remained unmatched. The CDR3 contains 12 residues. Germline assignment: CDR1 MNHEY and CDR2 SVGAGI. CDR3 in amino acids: CASANTRGQAFF. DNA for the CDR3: TGTGCCAGCGCGAACACGAGGGGGCAAGCTTTCTTT.

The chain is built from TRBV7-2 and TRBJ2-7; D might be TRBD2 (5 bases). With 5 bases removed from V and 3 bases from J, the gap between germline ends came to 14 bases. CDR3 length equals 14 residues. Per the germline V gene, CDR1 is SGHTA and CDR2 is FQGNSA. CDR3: CASSLGVPFYEQYF. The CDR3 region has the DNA TGTGCCAGCAGCCTCGGGGTCCCGTTCTACGAGCAGTACTTC. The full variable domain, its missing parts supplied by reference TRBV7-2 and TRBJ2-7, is GAGVSQSPSNKVTEKGKDVELRCDPISGHTALYWYRQSLGQGLEFLIYFQGNSAPDKSGLPSDRFSAERTGGSVSTLTIQRTQQEDSAVYLCASSLGVPFYEQYFGPGTRLTVT.

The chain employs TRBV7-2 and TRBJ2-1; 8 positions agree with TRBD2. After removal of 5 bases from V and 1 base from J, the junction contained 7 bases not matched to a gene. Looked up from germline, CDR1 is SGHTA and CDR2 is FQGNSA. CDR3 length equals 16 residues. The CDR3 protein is CASSARLANSYNEQFF. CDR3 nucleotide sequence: TGTGCCAGCAGCGCCCGACTAGCGAATTCCTACAATGAGCAGTTCTTC.

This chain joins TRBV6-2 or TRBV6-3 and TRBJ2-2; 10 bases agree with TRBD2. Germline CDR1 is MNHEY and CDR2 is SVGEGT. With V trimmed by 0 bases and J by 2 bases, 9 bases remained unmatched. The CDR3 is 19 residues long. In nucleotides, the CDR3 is TGTGCCAGCAGTTACTCGATGGGACTAGCGCGAACAAACACCGGGGAGCTGTTTTTT. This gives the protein CASSYSMGLARTNTGELFF.